The clone carrying this TCR beta chain is categorized as medium-sized. Its specificity is not known. Sequenced by immunoSEQ multiplex PCR; TCRdb stores in-frame clones only, minus some. The table includes tens of thousands of clones, over 60% detected once. CDR1 and CDR2 (germline): SNHLY, FYNNEI. The CDR3 runs 13 residues. Trimming removed 2 bases at V and 6 bases at J, with 10 bases between. These data are taken from a study of PD-1 blockade in classical Hodgkin lymphoma. Study conclusions and caveats: Complete responders' baseline diversity resembled that of newly diagnosed patients. Baseline TCR diversity was reportedly lower in newly diagnosed patients than healthy donors. There remain no defined causes for the repertoire differences, which possibly reflect disease activity or prior therapy.

All trial patients relapsed after autologous stem cell transplantation. The chain combines TRBV2 with TRBJ1-1; D call uncertain. The specimen comprised peripheral blood mononuclear cells (PBMCs), sampled before the second cycle of nivolumab. The clonotype originates from a human donor with classical Hodgkin lymphoma. CDR3 loop: CASSEREGAEAFF. CDR3 nucleotide sequence: TGTGCCAGCAGTGAAAGGGAGGGTGCTGAAGCTTTCTTT.